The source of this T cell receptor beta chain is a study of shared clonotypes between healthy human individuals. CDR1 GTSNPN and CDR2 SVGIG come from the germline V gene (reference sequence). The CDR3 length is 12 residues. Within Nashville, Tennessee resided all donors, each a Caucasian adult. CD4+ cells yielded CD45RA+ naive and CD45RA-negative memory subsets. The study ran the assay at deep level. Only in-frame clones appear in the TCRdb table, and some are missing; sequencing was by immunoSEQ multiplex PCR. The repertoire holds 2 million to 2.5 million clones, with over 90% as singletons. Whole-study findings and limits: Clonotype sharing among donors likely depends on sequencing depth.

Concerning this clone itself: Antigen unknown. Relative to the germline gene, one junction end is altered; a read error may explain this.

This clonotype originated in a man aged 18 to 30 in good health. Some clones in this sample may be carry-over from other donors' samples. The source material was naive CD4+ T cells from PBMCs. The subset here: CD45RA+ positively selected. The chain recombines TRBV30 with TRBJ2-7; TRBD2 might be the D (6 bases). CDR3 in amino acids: CAWNRDSHEQYF. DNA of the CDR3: TGTGCCTGGAACCGGGACTCCCACGAGCAGTACTTC. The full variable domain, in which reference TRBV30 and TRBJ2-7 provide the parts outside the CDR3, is SQTIHQWPATLVQPVGSPLSLECTVEGTSNPNLYWYRQAAGRGLQLLFYSVGIGQISSEVPQNLSASRPQDRQFILSSKKLLLSDSGFYLCAWNRDSHEQYFGPGTRLTVT.